The 25 T cell receptor beta chains presented below share a single source sample, sequenced in a study of blood T cell repertoires in COVID-19. Measured with immunoSEQ multiplex PCR; TCRdb has only the in-frame clones, and not every one. The sample records tens of thousands of clones, just over 90% being singletons. The sequenced sample was peripheral blood. The receptors were sampled from a human donor in a cohort sampled during active COVID-19.

The genes are TRBV5-4 and TRBJ2-7; TRBD1 matches at 9 bases. This CDR3 region has 15 residues. With 2 bases clipped from V and 5 bases from J, the junction kept 8 bases outside the gene matches. Germline V gives CDR1 SGHNT, CDR2 YYREEE (reference sequence). The CDR3 nucleotides read TGTGCCAGCAGCTTCTTTAGGACAGGGGTCCACGAGCAGTACTTC. Its translation is CASSFFRTGVHEQYF.

This chain uses TRBV27 with TRBJ2-5; 7 bases are a match to TRBD1. The CDR3 has 14 residues. Germline assignment: CDR1 MNHEY and CDR2 SMNVEV (reference sequence). J was trimmed by 4 bases and V by 2 bases; bases with no gene match: 4. CDR3 nucleotides: TGTGCCAGCAGTTTAAGGGACAGAGTAGAGACCCAGTACTTC. Its translation is CASSLRDRVETQYF.

The chain carries TRBV15 and TRBJ1-3; tentative D call: TRBD1 (5 bases). There are 17 residues in the CDR3. The V end lost 4 bases, the J end lost 1 base, and 17 bases lay between the germline ends. Germline V gene sequence: CDR1 LNHNV, CDR2 YYDKDF (reference sequence). The DNA of the CDR3 is TGTGCCACCAGCACCCCGCGGACAAGACTTTCTGGAAACACCATATATTTT. This sequence encodes CATSTPRTRLSGNTIYF. The entire variable domain, with the rest obtained from reference TRBV15 and TRBJ1-3, is as follows: DAMVIQNPRYQVTQFGKPVTLSCSQTLNHNVMYWYQQKSSQAPKLLFHYYDKDFNNEADTPDNFQSRRPNTSFCFLDIRSPGLGDTAMYLCATSTPRTRLSGNTIYFGEGSWLTVV.

The chain joins TRBV5-1 to TRBJ2-1, with a possible D match to TRBD2 (6 bases). Trimming took off 1 base at V and 1 base at J, with 9 bases between the two ends. The V gene's germline CDR1 is SGHRS and CDR2 YFSETQ. This CDR3 region has 15 residues. CDR3 loop: CASSLPAGSYNEQFF. DNA for the CDR3: TGCGCCAGCAGCTTGCCTGCGGGATCCTACAATGAGCAGTTCTTC.

The J gene is TRBJ1-5, the V gene TRBV20-1; D is unclear. The CDR3 length is 11 residues. Germline CDR1 reads DFQATT; CDR2 reads SNEGSKA (reference sequence). Trimming took 0 bases from V and 12 from J, leaving 9 bases between them. This CDR3 reads CSARDVTVQHF. CDR3 coding DNA: TGCAGTGCTAGAGATGTTACAGTCCAGCATTTT.

The chain carries TRBV19 and TRBJ2-7; 7 positions match TRBD2. Germline V lookup: CDR1 LNHDA, CDR2 SQIVND (reference sequence). Germline trimming cut 3 bases from V and 4 bases from J; bases unmatched to any gene: 9. The CDR3 is 15 residues long. CDR3 in amino acids: CASSMNGGVLYEQYF. For the CDR3, the DNA is TGTGCCAGTAGTATGAATGGGGGGGTGCTGTACGAGCAGTACTTC.

The CDR3, as DNA: TGTGCCAGCTCACTTTCGGACAGGGGAGACTATGGCTACACCTTC. Translating it yields CASSLSDRGDYGYTF. The chain recombines TRBV18 with TRBJ1-2; TRBD1 agrees at 9 bases. Germline values: CDR1 KGHSH, CDR2 LQKENI. Trimming removed 4 bases from V and 3 bases from J; junction bases left unmatched: 6. The CDR3 spans 15 residues.

This chain's CDR3 is CASKGFAGGPTDTQYF. In nucleotides, the CDR3 is TGTGCCAGCAAGGGGTTTGCGGGAGGGCCGACAGATACGCAGTATTTT. The chain links TRBV28 to TRBJ2-3, with 9 positions matching TRBD2. V lost 7 bases to trimming and J lost 3 bases; unmatched junction nucleotides: 11. This CDR3 region has 16 residues. Germline CDR1 reads MDHEN; CDR2 reads SYDVKM.

The chain is built from TRBV21-1 and TRBJ1-1; TRBD1 was called by the table and not checked on the DNA. TRBV21-1 is noted as a pseudogene. The CDR3 sequence is 17 residues long. Written as DNA, the CDR3 is TGTGCCAGCAGCAAAGGGGACTACAGGGGGTTAAATACTGAAGCTTTCTTT. Residues: CASSKGDYRGLNTEAFF.

This chain joins TRBV6-5 and TRBJ2-7; 11 nucleotides align to TRBD1. The CDR3 has 15 amino acids. V shed 4 bases, J shed 4 bases, and the junction held 6 bases outside the gene matches. Looked up from germline, CDR1 is MNHEY and CDR2 is SVGAGI. CDR3 region: CASSLDRGRWYEQYF. The CDR3 DNA follows: TGTGCCAGCAGTTTGGACAGGGGGCGATGGTACGAGCAGTACTTC.

The genes are TRBV30 and TRBJ2-3; weak D call: TRBD1 (6 bases). Between the trimmed V and J ends, which lost 1 base and 8 bases, there was a span of 10 bases. Germline CDR1 is GTSNPN and CDR2 is SVGIG (reference sequence). The CDR3 is 12 residues long. This CDR3 reads CAWSAAQGTQYF. CDR3 sequence (DNA): TGTGCCTGGAGTGCCGCACAGGGTACGCAGTATTTT.

The J gene is TRBJ2-1, the V gene TRBV19, with TRBD2 matching 9 bases. This CDR3 spans 18 amino acids. Trimming cost V 4 bases and J 8 bases; bases outside gene matches: 18. Germline V CDR1 and CDR2: LNHDA, SQIVND (reference sequence). CDR3 protein: CASSTPSRGGSGRYEQFF. The CDR3, as DNA: TGTGCCAGTAGTACCCCATCGAGGGGGGGGAGCGGGAGGTATGAGCAGTTCTTC.

The rearrangement links TRBV18 to TRBJ2-1; 11 nucleotides agree with TRBD2. This CDR3 comprises 18 residues. V shed 0 bases and J 0 bases; nucleotides not matched to a gene: 4. Germline V gene data show CDR1 as KGHSH and CDR2 as LQKENI. The CDR3 nucleotides read TGTGCCAGCTCACCACCGGGACTAGCGGAGAGCTCCTACAATGAGCAGTTCTTC. This encodes CASSPPGLAESSYNEQFF.

The gene calls are TRBV7-9 and TRBJ2-5; TRBD2 matches at 7 bases. Per the germline V gene, CDR1 is SEHNR and CDR2 is FQNEAQ (reference sequence). Trimming at V came to 1 base and at J to 1 base, leaving 6 bases not matched to a gene. This CDR3 is 16 amino acids long. For the CDR3, the DNA is TGTGCCAGCAGCTTAGGCGGGAGCCCCAGCCAAGAGACCCAGTACTTC. Encoded protein: CASSLGGSPSQETQYF.

The V gene is TRBV5-1, the J gene TRBJ2-3; TRBD2 aligns across 8 bases. This CDR3 is 17 amino acids long. V lost 0 bases, J lost 2 bases, and 8 bases stayed unmatched. Germline V gene sequence: CDR1 SGHRS, CDR2 YFSETQ. The CDR3 loop reads CASSLVTGLGDTDTQYF. Here the CDR3 DNA reads TGCGCCAGCAGCTTGGTTACGGGACTAGGGGACACAGATACGCAGTATTTT.

This sequence joins TRBV19 and TRBJ2-2; a possible D gene is TRBD2 (6 bases). The CDR3 contains 12 residues. V shed 5 bases and J shed 8 bases, with 9 bases lying between them. Per germline, CDR1 LNHDA and CDR2 SQIVND (reference sequence). The DNA for the CDR3 is TGTGCCAGTAGTCCCCGGGGGGGGGAGCTGTTTTTT. Its translation: CASSPRGGELFF. Combining the CDR3 with reference TRBV19 and TRBJ2-2 gives the whole variable domain DGGITQSPKYLFRKEGQNVTLSCEQNLNHDAMYWYRQDPGQGLRLIYYSQIVNDFQKGDIAEGYSVSREKKESFPLTVTSAQKNPTAFYLCASSPRGGELFFGEGSRLTVL.

The chain employs TRBV2 and TRBJ1-5; D is uncertain. Per germline, CDR1 SNHLY and CDR2 FYNNEI. V lost 7 bases, J lost 3 bases, and 10 bases lay in between. This CDR3 is 13 amino acids long. CDR3 DNA: TGTGCCAGCACCACAGAGATCAATCAGCCCCAGCATTTT. It is translated as CASTTEINQPQHF.

The chain couples TRBV28 to TRBJ2-1; 12 bases line up with TRBD2. The CDR3 covers 18 residues. From germline, CDR1 is MDHEN and CDR2 SYDVKM. Trimming cost V 2 bases and J 6 bases; bases outside gene matches: 11. CDR3 region: CASSLRRLAGGGGNEQFF. The CDR3 bases are TGTGCCAGCAGTTTACGAAGGCTAGCGGGAGGGGGTGGCAATGAGCAGTTCTTC.

In DNA form, the CDR3 reads TGTGCCAGCAGCAACAGGGCTAGCTCTGGAAACACCATATATTTT. The encoded protein is CASSNRASSGNTIYF. This rearrangement joins TRBV2 to TRBJ1-3; tentative D call: TRBD1 (6 bases). The germline V gene encodes CDR1 SNHLY and CDR2 FYNNEI. The CDR3 runs to 15 residues. V was trimmed by 6 bases and J by 0 bases, leaving 12 bases between them. Supplemented by reference TRBV2 and TRBJ1-3, the full variable domain reads EPEVTQTPSHQVTQMGQEVILRCVPISNHLYFYWYRQILGQKVEFLVSFYNNEISEKSEIFDDQFSVERPDGSNFTLKIRSTKLEDSAMYFCASSNRASSGNTIYFGEGSWLTVV.

The chain couples TRBV27 to TRBJ2-2; 8 bases match TRBD2. CDR1 is MNHEY and CDR2 is SMNVEV in the germline V gene (reference sequence). The CDR3 runs 16 residues. The V and J ends lost 0 bases and 5 bases, in that order; junction bases with no gene match: 5. CDR3 nucleotide sequence: TGTGCCAGCAGTTTATCCGGGACTAGGTTAACCGGGGAGCTGTTTTTT. This sequence encodes CASSLSGTRLTGELFF.

The rearrangement uses TRBV7-9 and TRBJ2-7; tentatively, D is TRBD2 (5 bases). Between the trimmed V and J ends, which lost 7 bases and 2 bases, there was a span of 15 bases. The CDR3 length is 14 residues. The germline V gene has CDR1 SEHNR and CDR2 FQNEAQ (reference sequence). CDR3: CASTAGSSTYEQYF. In DNA form, the CDR3 reads TGTGCCAGCACCGCCGGATCTAGCACCTACGAGCAGTACTTC.

This chain uses TRBV18 with TRBJ2-3; tentatively, D is TRBD1 (5 bases). Germline V gives CDR1 KGHSH, CDR2 LQKENI. Trimming pared 1 base from V and 1 base from J, leaving 12 bases between. The CDR3 is 16 amino acids. CDR3 sequence reads: CASSPRMGLGTDTQYF. The CDR3 DNA sequence: TGTGCCAGCTCACCACGGATGGGGCTTGGCACAGATACGCAGTATTTT.

V and J are TRBV7-6 and TRBJ2-5, with D perhaps matching TRBD2 (6 bases). The germline CDR1 and CDR2 sequences are SGHVS and FNYEAQ. The V gene lost 1 base and the J gene lost 0 bases, with 12 bases spanning the gap. The CDR3 covers 16 residues. The CDR3: CASSLVGSGYQETQYF. The CDR3 DNA follows: TGTGCCAGCAGCTTAGTCGGGAGCGGGTACCAAGAGACCCAGTACTTC.

The rearrangement links TRBV4-1 to TRBJ1-6; the match to TRBD1 covers 8 bases. The CDR3 totals 14 residues. Germline CDR1 is MGHRA and CDR2 is YSYEKL. V gave up 1 base and J gave up 11 bases; unmatched junction bases: 4. The CDR3 DNA follows: TGCGCCAGCAGCCAAGCCGACAGGGGACCACCCCTCCACTTT. Translation: CASSQADRGPPLHF.

The gene calls are TRBV19 and TRBJ1-1; possibly TRBD1 for D (6 bases). CDR1 is LNHDA and CDR2 is SQIVND in the germline V gene (reference sequence). The CDR3 is 16 residues long. Trimming stripped 3 bases from V and 1 base from J, with 15 bases between. CDR3: CASSMVQSRGNTEAFF. In nucleotides, the CDR3 is TGTGCCAGTAGTATGGTCCAATCCAGGGGGAACACTGAAGCTTTCTTT.